This TCR beta chain was recovered during a study of regulatory T cells in long-lasting Graves disease (dated by TCRdb to about 2021). About the full investigation: Persistent Graves' disease was defined as antithyroid drug treatment for over 5 years with persistently positive TSH receptor autoantibodies. Persistent Graves' disease patients were compared with newly diagnosed Graves' disease patients by peripheral blood TCR sequencing and RNA sequencing. The study took place in China and was registered as a clinical trial. A total of 35 or so samples underwent TCR sequencing: about 13 from persistent and around 20 from newly diagnosed Graves' disease patients. In the clinical cohort, patients with persistent Graves' disease had used antithyroid drugs for an average of around ten years. What the authors observed across the whole study: Persistent disease showed preferential use of TRBV28, TRBJ1-2 and TRBJ2-5, whereas newly diagnosed disease favored TRBV20-1 and TRBJ2-1. Only the TCR beta chain was sequenced and analyzed. Persistent patients shared more public clonotypes among themselves (around 3,000) than newly diagnosed patients did (approximately 970). Peripheral blood alone was examined, since thyroid tissue, which constituted the primary lesion, could not be accessed. The small sample size was acknowledged by the authors as a limitation that may reduce accuracy. Compared with newly diagnosed patients, patients with persistent Graves' disease had lower TCR Shannon entropy and fewer highly expanded clones, which suggests clonal expansion.

The receptor library was made with multiplex PCR. The listed sequencing device is Illumina HiSeq 4000. To build TCR beta libraries, CDR3 regions were amplified by Arm-PCR using iRepertoire HTBI primers. Before sequencing, the PCR products underwent gel purification. Processing in the source paper ran as follows. A total of fewer than 70 TRBV and 14 TRBJ segments were identified across samples and were used for gene usage analysis of CDR3 amino acid clonotypes. COPE and FqMerger were used to merge the filtered high-quality paired reads into contigs. BLAST was used to align contigs to IMGT TRBV, TRBD and TRBJ reference genes, with CDR3 defined following IMGT. Highly expanded clones were defined as clonotypes with a frequency above 0.1%. Shannon entropy served as the measure of repertoire diversity, while the Gini coefficient captured V-J evenness. Public clonotypes were defined as clonotypes shared by more than one individual. TCRdb reran the public reads through fastp at Q25 and MiXCR, keeping productive beta chains. Records with the same CDR3 protein are collapsed into one entry carrying the most frequent genes and DNA. TCRdb, not the authors, supplied the V and J calls. The sample data list fewer than 550,000 distinct CDR3 sequences, and 20% to 25% of these were observed just once. Of the sample, more than 6% falls within the top ten clones.

The CDR3, cysteine through phenylalanine, is 14 amino acids long. Only the CDR3 DNA stays, 42 bases, in frame from base 1. The germline V gene sets CDR1 to SNHLY and CDR2 to FYNNEI. V loses 3 bases of germline sequence and J loses 9 bases, and the interval between the two ends is 15 bases. In this sample, this clonotype turned up many times. What antigen it recognizes has not been identified. No quality values exist for individual bases; no much larger clone is one base distant. Explained via the paper, the time point label denotes: persistent/refractory GD, antithyroid drugs over 5 years with positive TRAb. RNA was extracted from PBMCs in TRIzol for both TCR sequencing and RNA sequencing. Graves' disease was diagnosed according to American Thyroid Association guidelines. Patients were recruited from an endocrinology department in Xi'an, China. Each patient gave 7.5 to 10 milliliters of peripheral blood, collected in an EDTA anticoagulant tube. Ficoll Paque Plus density gradient separation was used to isolate PBMCs, and no further T cell sorting was done. An Agilent 2100 Bioanalyzer and agarose gel were used to check RNA quality, and a NanoDrop 2000 was used to measure RNA concentration.

The input for sequencing was peripheral blood mononuclear cells (PBMCs), taken when the disease was refractory, from a patient treated with antithyroid drugs. This receptor was obtained from a female donor with Graves disease. The chain couples TRBV2 to TRBJ1-5, with TRBD1 perhaps the D gene, on 5 matching bases. The DNA is TGTGCCAGCAGTGAGTTGAGGAACGGGGGGCCCCAGCATTTT. It is translated as CASSELRNGGPQHF.